In this sample, the clone carrying this T cell receptor (beta chain) turned up once. Measured with immunoSEQ multiplex PCR; TCRdb has only the in-frame clones, and not every one. Of more than 100,000 clones in the sample, about four fifths are singletons; the top ten hold more than 4.5%. This entry comes from a study of blood T cell repertoires in COVID-19. Study information: The United States, Italy and Spain supplied acute and convalescent COVID-19 samples.

V shed 4 bases and J 0 bases; nucleotides not matched to a gene: 14. Germline CDR1 reads SGHNT; CDR2 reads YENEEA. This CDR3 region has 18 residues. Sequencing input: peripheral blood. The gene calls are TRBV11-3 and TRBJ1-2, with 7 bases fitting TRBD1. The TCR was taken from a woman in her 70s with acute or convalescent COVID-19. CDR3 protein: CASSSLGGTANANYGYTF. The CDR3 region has the DNA TGTGCCAGCAGCTCCCTAGGGGGGACAGCGAATGCTAACTATGGCTACACCTTC.